This is a list of T cell receptor beta chains from one sample in a study of graft-versus-host responses after intestinal transplantation. TCRdb's copy holds only in-frame clones and misses some; the assay was immunoSEQ multiplex PCR. The sample records under 25,000 clones, roughly 40% being singletons. Sequences were derived from alloreactive CD4+ T cells from a mixed lymphocyte reaction culture, sampled before transplantation. These receptors originate from a human patient who was an organ donor for intestinal transplantation. CDR3s include the opening cysteine and the closing phenylalanine or tryptophan. Each record gives: clone size, V gene, D gene, J gene, CDR3 DNA, CDR3 protein. A D gene is named only where the DNA matches it firmly. Size is stated for part of the rows, as once, few or many counts, or as a class when the clone is expanded.

few	TRBV5-1	.	TRBJ1-3	TGCGCCAGCAGCTTGGGCCACGGCGGAAACACCATATATTTT	CASSLGHGGNTIYF
few	TRBV18	TRBD1	TRBJ2-7	TGTGCCAGCTCACACGGGGACAGGGGGTCCTACGAGCAGTACTTC	CASSHGDRGSYEQYF
.	TRBV2	.	TRBJ2-7	TGTGCCAGCAGTGAGCAGGGGCACGAGCAGTACTTC	CASSEQGHEQYF
.	TRBV28	.	TRBJ2-5	TGTGCCAGCAGTTTTCCCGTTCAGACCCAGTACTTC	CASSFPVQTQYF
.	TRBV6-8	.	TRBJ2-7	TGTGCCAGCAGTTCCCGGCTGAAGCGGGACGAGCAGTACTTC	CASSSRLKRDEQYF
few	TRBV28	TRBD1	TRBJ1-2	TGTGCCAGCAGAACTCCCCCGGGACAGGGGCCTCAGCGACTAAGAGGCTACACCTTC	CASRTPPGQGPQRLRGYTF
.	TRBV7-9	TRBD1	TRBJ1-4	TGTGCCAGCAGCCCGGGACAGGCAACTAATGAAAAACTGTTTTTT	CASSPGQATNEKLFF
.	TRBV18	.	TRBJ1-5	TGTGCCAGCTCACCAGGGGCTCAGCCCCAGCATTTT	CASSPGAQPQHF
.	TRBV6-5	.	TRBJ1-1	TGTGCCAGCAGTTACTCGACCACCGCGAACACTGAAGCTTTCTTT	CASSYSTTANTEAFF
few	TRBV6-1	TRBD1	TRBJ1-2	TGTGCCAGCAGTGAAGGGACAGGGGGCTATGGCTACACCTTC	CASSEGTGGYGYTF
.	TRBV27	.	TRBJ1-1	TGTGCCAGCAGTTTATGGGGGGACCTAAACACTGAAGCTTTCTTT	CASSLWGDLNTEAFF
few	TRBV30	.	TRBJ2-7	TGTGCCTGGAGTGTTACCTACGAGCAGTACTTC	CAWSVTYEQYF
.	TRBV6-1	.	TRBJ2-1	TGTGCCAGCACCCCGACCGGGAATGAGCAGTTCTTC	CASTPTGNEQFF
.	TRBV11-1	.	TRBJ2-1	TGTGCCAGCAGCTTAGTTCGGCAGGCTTCAGCTGAGCAGTTCTTC	CASSLVRQASAEQFF
.	TRBV10-3	.	TRBJ1-3	TGTGCCATCAGTGAGTTGAGCTTCTCTGGAAACACCATATATTTT	CAISELSFSGNTIYF
.	TRBV2	.	TRBJ2-5	TGTGCCAGCAGTTTACAGGGAGTGGAGACCCAGTACTTC	CASSLQGVETQYF
few	TRBV28	TRBD1	TRBJ1-5	TGTGCCAGCAGGACAGGGGCACATCGTAGCAATCAGCCCCAGCATTTT	CASRTGAHRSNQPQHF
.	TRBV11-2	.	TRBJ2-7	TGTGCCAGCAGCTTAGTCGCGGGCTCCTACGAGCAGTACTTC	CASSLVAGSYEQYF
few	TRBV5-8	.	TRBJ2-7	TGTGCCAGCAGCTTGGTGGGACGTGACTACGAGCAGTACTTC	CASSLVGRDYEQYF
few	TRBV7-2	TRBD1	TRBJ1-1	TGTGCCAGCAGCATAAGACAGGGGACTGAAGCTTTCTTT	CASSIRQGTEAFF
medium-sized	TRBV30	TRBD1	TRBJ1-4	TGTGCCTGGAGTGTAGGAGGACAGGGAAACGAAAAACTGTTTTTT	CAWSVGGQGNEKLFF
medium-sized	TRBV18	.	TRBJ2-7	TGTGCCAGCTCACCACCCAATCCTCCAGGAAAGCAGTACTTC	CASSPPNPPGKQYF
.	TRBV5-5	TRBD2	TRBJ2-3	TGTGCCAGCAGCTTACTAGCGGACACAGATACGCAGTATTTT	CASSLLADTDTQYF
few	TRBV6-5	.	TRBJ1-1	TGTGCCAGCAGTTCCCCGGGGGCGTGGACTGAAGCTTTCTTT	CASSSPGAWTEAFF
.	TRBV13	.	TRBJ2-7	TGTGCCAGCAGCTTAGGGGCTGACTACGAGCAGTACTTC	CASSLGADYEQYF
few	TRBV7-9	.	TRBJ1-1	TGTGCCAGCAGCTTATCGGCAGGTGGTGAAGCTTTCTTT	CASSLSAGGEAFF
.	TRBV6-1	.	TRBJ2-3	TGTGCCAGCGGAGGTATGGGGGCCACAGATACGCAGTATTTT	CASGGMGATDTQYF
.	TRBV2	TRBD1	TRBJ2-5	TGTGCCAGCAGTGCGTGGGACAGACAAGAGACCCAGTACTTC	CASSAWDRQETQYF
.	TRBV5-1	.	TRBJ2-6	TGCGCCAGCAGCTTGTTTAAGGGGGCTGGGGCCAACGTCCTGACTTTC	CASSLFKGAGANVLTF
.	TRBV5-1	.	TRBJ2-5	TGTGCCAGCAGCCTGGCAGAGACCCAGTACTTC	CASSLAETQYF
medium-sized	TRBV28	.	TRBJ2-1	TGTGCCAGCAGCCCCCCCAGCGGCTCCTACAATGAGCAGTTCTTC	CASSPPSGSYNEQFF
.	TRBV6-5	TRBD1	TRBJ2-7	TGTGCCAGCAGTTGGGACAGCTCCTACGAGCAGTACTTC	CASSWDSSYEQYF
.	TRBV7-2	.	TRBJ2-3	TGTGCCAGCAGCCCGGGACTGTGGGATACGCAGTATTTT	CASSPGLWDTQYF
.	TRBV4-2	.	TRBJ1-2	TGTGCCAGCAGCTTAACAGGGCTAGGCTACACCTTC	CASSLTGLGYTF
.	TRBV27	TRBD1	TRBJ1-5	TGTGCCAGCTCAACCCGTCCGACAGGGGATAGCAATCAGCCCCAGCATTTT	CASSTRPTGDSNQPQHF
.	TRBV4-1	.	TRBJ2-1	TGCGCCAGCAGCCAAGCCACTACCTTCAATGAGCAGTTCTTC	CASSQATTFNEQFF
.	TRBV4-3	.	TRBJ2-3	TGCGCCAGCAGCCAAGAGGCCGGGAGCACAGATACGCAGTATTTT	CASSQEAGSTDTQYF
few	TRBV2	TRBD2	TRBJ2-1	TGTGCCAGCAGTGAGATGGTGGCGGGAGGTTGGAATGAGCAGTTCTTC	CASSEMVAGGWNEQFF
.	TRBV6-5	.	TRBJ2-5	TGTGCCAGCAGCGGACACCCAAGGGAGACCCAGTACTTC	CASSGHPRETQYF
few	TRBV27	TRBD2	TRBJ2-2	TGTGCCAGCAGGGGGGACCGGACTAGCGGGAGTGGGGAGCTGTTTTTT	CASRGDRTSGSGELFF
.	TRBV14	.	TRBJ2-6	TGTGCCAGCAGCCAAGAGGTACGGCCGTCTGGGGCCAACGTCCTGACTTTC	CASSQEVRPSGANVLTF
.	TRBV4-2	.	TRBJ1-5	TGTGCCAGCAGCTTGGGTCCGGAGGGGCAACCCCAGCATTTT	CASSLGPEGQPQHF
.	TRBV5-4	.	TRBJ2-1	TGTGCCAGCAGCTTGGCTTTTGGCGGGACGAGCTCCTACAATGAGCAGTTCTTC	CASSLAFGGTSSYNEQFF
.	TRBV4-2	TRBD2	TRBJ2-3	TGTGCCAGCAGCCGAGAAGGGGGACTAGCGGGAGGGAGGAGCACAGATACGCAGTATTTT	CASSREGGLAGGRSTDTQYF
.	TRBV23-1	.	TRBJ2-3	TGCGCCAGCAGTCAAACAAAAAGGAGTGGGGGAACAGATACGCAGTATTTT	CASSQTKRSGGTDTQYF